The subject of this entry is one TCR beta chain. The assay was immunoSEQ multiplex PCR, and TCRdb's table has in-frame clones only and misses some. Of around 40,000 clones in the sample, roughly 82% are singletons; the top ten hold less than 15%. This sample was taken from a study of PD-L1 blockade in urothelial cancer. Overall study context: Blood analysis was done at 3 weeks (second dose) and 6 weeks after treatment began.

Noted time point: peripheral blood 6 weeks after treatment start. Germline V lookup: CDR1 MNHEY, CDR2 SMNVEV (reference sequence). Trimming removed 2 bases at V and 4 bases at J, with 16 bases between. CDR3 size: 16 residues. The receptor was isolated from a man aged 60-69 years with urothelial cancer. This material consisted of PBMCs, taken around atezolizumab (anti-PD-L1) treatment. V and J are TRBV27 and TRBJ2-3; no definite D call. The CDR3 DNA sequence: TGTGCCAGCAGTTTAATGCCCAATGGCCCTTCAGATACGCAGTATTTT. This translates into CASSLMPNGPSDTQYF.